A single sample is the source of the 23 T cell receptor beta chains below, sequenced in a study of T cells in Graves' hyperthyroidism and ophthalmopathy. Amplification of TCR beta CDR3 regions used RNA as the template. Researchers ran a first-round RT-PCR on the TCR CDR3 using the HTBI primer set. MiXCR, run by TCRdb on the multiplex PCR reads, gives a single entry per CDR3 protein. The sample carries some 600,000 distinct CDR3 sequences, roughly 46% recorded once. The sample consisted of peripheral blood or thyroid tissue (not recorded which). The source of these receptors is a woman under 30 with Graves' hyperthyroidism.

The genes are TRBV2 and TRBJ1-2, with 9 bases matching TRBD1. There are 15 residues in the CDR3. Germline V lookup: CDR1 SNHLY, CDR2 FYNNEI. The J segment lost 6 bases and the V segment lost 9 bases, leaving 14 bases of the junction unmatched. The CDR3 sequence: CARAGTGIPLHGYTF. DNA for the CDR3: TGTGCCAGGGCCGGGACAGGGATCCCACTGCATGGCTACACCTTC.

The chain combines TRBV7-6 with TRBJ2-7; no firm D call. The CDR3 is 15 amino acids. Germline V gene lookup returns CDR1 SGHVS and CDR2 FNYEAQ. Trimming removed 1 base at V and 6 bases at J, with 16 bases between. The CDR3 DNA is TGTGCCAGCAGCTTAGGGGCGGCTCACGCCCGCGAGCAGTACTTC. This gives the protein CASSLGAAHAREQYF.

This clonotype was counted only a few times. CDR3 nucleotides: TGTGCCAGCAGAACTACAGGGGGGACTAATGAAAAACTGTTTTTT. Its protein product is CASRTTGGTNEKLFF. This rearrangement joins TRBV2 to TRBJ1-4, with TRBD1 matching 8 bases. This CDR3 has 15 residues. Germline-derived CDR1 and CDR2 are SNHLY and FYNNEI. V shed 6 bases and J 2 bases; nucleotides not matched to a gene: 5.

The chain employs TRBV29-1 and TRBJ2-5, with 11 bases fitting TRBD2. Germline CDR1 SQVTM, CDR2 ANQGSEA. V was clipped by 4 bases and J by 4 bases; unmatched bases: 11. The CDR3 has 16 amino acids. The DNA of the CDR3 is TGCAGCGTTGGGGGGGGTAGCGGGAGGGCCACAGAGACCCAGTACTTC. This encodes CSVGGGSGRATETQYF.

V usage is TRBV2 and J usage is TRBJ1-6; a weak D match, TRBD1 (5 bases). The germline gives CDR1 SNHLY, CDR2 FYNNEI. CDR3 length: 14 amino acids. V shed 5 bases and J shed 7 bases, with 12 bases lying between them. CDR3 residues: CASSNPGYNSPLHF. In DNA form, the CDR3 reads TGTGCCAGCAGTAATCCAGGGTACAATTCACCCCTCCACTTT.

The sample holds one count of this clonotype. DNA of the CDR3: TGTGCCAGCAGCCAAGCGACAGGGGAGCTGTTTTTT. It is translated as CASSQATGELFF. The J gene is TRBJ2-2, the V gene TRBV14; D ambiguous. V gave up 1 base and J gave up 8 bases, with 5 bases separating them. There are 12 residues in the CDR3. Per germline, CDR1 SGHDN and CDR2 FVKESK.

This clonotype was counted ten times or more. For the CDR3, the DNA is TGTGCCAGCAGCTTGGGGGGGCCACCCCTCCACTTT. It is translated as CASSLGGPPLHF. The V call is TRBV7-9, the J call TRBJ1-6, with D tentatively TRBD1 (6 bases). The germline gives CDR1 SEHNR, CDR2 FQNEAQ (reference sequence). The ends were cut back, 3 bases at V and 11 bases at J, with 8 bases in the middle. The CDR3 loop spans 12 amino acids.

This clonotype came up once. The chain's CDR3 is CASSLGRMDSGNTIYF. The CDR3 nucleotides are TGTGCCAGCAGCTTAGGCCGAATGGATTCTGGAAACACCATATATTTT. The gene calls are TRBV7-8 and TRBJ1-3; D not certain. Germline-derived CDR1 and CDR2 are SGHVS and FQNEAQ. Trimming took 1 base from V and 1 from J, leaving 11 bases between them. This CDR3 comprises 16 residues. Filled out from reference TRBV7-8 and TRBJ1-3, the complete variable domain reads GAGVSQSPRYKVAKRGQDVALRCDPISGHVSLFWYQQALGQGPEFLTYFQNEAQLDKSGLPSDRFFAERPEGSVSTLKIQRTQQEDSAVYLCASSLGRMDSGNTIYFGEGSWLTVV.

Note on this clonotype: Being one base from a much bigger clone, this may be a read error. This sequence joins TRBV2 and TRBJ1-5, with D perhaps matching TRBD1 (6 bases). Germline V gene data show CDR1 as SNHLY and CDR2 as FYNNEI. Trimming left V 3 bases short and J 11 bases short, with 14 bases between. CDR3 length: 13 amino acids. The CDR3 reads CASSEGAEQSQHF. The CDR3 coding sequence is TGTGCCAGCAGTGAGGGGGCAGAGCAGTCCCAGCATTTT.

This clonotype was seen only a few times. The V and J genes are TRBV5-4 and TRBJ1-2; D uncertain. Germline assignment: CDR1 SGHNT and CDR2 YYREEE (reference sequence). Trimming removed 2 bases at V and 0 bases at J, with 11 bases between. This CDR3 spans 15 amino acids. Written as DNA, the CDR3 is TGTGCCAGCAGCTTTGGTACAGCCGCTAACTATGGCTACACCTTC. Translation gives CASSFGTAANYGYTF.

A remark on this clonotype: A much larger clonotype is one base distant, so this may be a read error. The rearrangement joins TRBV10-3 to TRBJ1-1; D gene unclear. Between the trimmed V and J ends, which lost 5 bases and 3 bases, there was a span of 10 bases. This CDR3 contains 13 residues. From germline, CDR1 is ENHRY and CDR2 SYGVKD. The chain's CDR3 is CAISMDGDTEAFF. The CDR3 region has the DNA TGTGCCATCAGTATGGACGGGGACACTGAAGCTTTCTTT.

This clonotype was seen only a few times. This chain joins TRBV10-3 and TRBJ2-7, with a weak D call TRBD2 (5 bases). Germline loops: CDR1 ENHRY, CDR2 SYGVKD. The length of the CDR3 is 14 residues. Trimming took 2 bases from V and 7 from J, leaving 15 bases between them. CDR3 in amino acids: CAISEIGGLREQYF. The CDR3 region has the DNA TGTGCCATCAGTGAGATAGGAGGTCTCAGGGAGCAGTACTTC.

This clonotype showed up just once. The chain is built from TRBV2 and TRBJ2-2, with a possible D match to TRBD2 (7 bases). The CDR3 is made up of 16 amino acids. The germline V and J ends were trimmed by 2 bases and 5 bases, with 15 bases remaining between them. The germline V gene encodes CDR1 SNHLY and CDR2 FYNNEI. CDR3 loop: CASSEMGGGGTGELFF. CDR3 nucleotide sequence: TGTGCCAGCAGTGAAATGGGGGGAGGGGGAACCGGGGAGCTGTTTTTT.

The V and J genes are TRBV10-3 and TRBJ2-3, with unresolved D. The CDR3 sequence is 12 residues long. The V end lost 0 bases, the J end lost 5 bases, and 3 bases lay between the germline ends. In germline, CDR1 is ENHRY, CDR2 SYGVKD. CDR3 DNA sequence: TGTGCCATCAGTGAGTCGCAAGATACGCAGTATTTT. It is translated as CAISESQDTQYF.

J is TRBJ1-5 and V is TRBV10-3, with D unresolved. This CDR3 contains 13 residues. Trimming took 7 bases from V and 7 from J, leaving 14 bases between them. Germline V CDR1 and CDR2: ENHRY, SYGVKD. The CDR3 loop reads CAIKDRGKQPQHF. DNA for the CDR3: TGTGCCATCAAGGACCGAGGGAAACAGCCCCAGCATTTT.

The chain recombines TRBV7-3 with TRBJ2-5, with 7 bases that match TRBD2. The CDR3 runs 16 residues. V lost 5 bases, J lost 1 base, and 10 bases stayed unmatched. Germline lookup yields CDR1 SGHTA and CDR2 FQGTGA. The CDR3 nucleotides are TGTGCCAGCAGCCTATCGCCTAGCGGAATCCAAGAGACCCAGTACTTC. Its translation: CASSLSPSGIQETQYF.

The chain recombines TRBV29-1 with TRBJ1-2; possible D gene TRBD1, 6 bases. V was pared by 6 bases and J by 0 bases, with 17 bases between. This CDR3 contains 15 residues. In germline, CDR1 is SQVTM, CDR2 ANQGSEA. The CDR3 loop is CSVLSRGQANYGYTF. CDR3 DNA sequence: TGCAGCGTCCTTAGTCGGGGGCAAGCTAACTATGGCTACACCTTC.

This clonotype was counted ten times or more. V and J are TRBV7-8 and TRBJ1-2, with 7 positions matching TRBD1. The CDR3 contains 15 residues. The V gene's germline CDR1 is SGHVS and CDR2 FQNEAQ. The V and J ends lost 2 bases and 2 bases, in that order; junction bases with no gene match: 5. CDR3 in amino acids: CASSLIAGGNYGYTF. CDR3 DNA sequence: TGTGCCAGCAGCTTAATTGCAGGGGGGAACTATGGCTACACCTTC.

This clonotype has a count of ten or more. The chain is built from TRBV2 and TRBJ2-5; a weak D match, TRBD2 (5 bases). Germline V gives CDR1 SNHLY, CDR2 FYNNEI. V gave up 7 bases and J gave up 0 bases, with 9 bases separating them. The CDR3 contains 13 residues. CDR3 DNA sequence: TGTGCCAGCAACGGACTTAACCAAGAGACCCAGTACTTC. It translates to CASNGLNQETQYF.

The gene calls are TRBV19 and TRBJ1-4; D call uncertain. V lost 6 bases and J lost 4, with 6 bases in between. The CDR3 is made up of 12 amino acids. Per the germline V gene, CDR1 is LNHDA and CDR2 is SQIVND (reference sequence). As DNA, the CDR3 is TGTGCCAGTAGGAGAATTAATGAAAAACTGTTTTTT. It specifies CASRRINEKLFF.

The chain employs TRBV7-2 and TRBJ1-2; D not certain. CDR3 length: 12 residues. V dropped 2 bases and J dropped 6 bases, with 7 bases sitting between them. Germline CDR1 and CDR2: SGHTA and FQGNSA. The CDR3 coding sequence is TGTGCCAGCAGCTTACTCCCGAATGGCTACACCTTC. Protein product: CASSLLPNGYTF.

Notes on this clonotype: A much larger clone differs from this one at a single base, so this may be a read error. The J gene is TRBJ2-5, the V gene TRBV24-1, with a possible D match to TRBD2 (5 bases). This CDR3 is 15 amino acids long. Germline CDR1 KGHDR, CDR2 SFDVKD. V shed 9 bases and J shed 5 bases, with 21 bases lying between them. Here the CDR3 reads CATGAGRLTGETQYF. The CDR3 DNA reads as TGTGCCACCGGCGCCGGGCGATTAACGGGGGAGACCCAGTACTTC.

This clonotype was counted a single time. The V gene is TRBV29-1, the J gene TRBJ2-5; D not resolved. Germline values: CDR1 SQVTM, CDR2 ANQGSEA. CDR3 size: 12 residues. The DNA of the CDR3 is TGCAGTCATCCCGACACCCAAGAGACCCAGTACTTC. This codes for CSHPDTQETQYF.